The 27 T cell receptor beta chains given below trace back to one sample, sequenced in a study of CD4 T cells in relation to SARS-CoV-2 and coronaviruses. CD4+ T cells from unexposed donors were obtained before the COVID-19 pandemic (2011-2018). CD4+ T cells were isolated from the cells after around 11 days of culture. Data came from immunoSEQ multiplex PCR; TCRdb stores just in-frame clones and leaves some out. The sample shows tens of thousands of clones, around 72% of them seen only once. Their target antigens are unknown. Material for sequencing was CD4+ T cells from PBMCs, cultured in vitro. These receptor sequences come from a human donor in good health.

This chain links TRBV28 with TRBJ1-2; D is possibly TRBD1 (5 bases). Trimming cost V 7 bases and J 10 bases, with 13 bases left between them. This CDR3 region has 11 residues. Germline assignment: CDR1 MDHEN and CDR2 SYDVKM. CDR3 nucleotide sequence: TGTGCCAGCACCTTCGCGGGGGACTACACCTTC. This codes for CASTFAGDYTF.

V and J are TRBV21-1 and TRBJ1-1. TRBV21-1 is labeled a pseudogene. The CDR3 consists of 13 residues. The CDR3 bases are TGTGCCAGCAGCAAAGAGGGCCAGGAGAGAGCTTTCTTT. It encodes CASSKEGQERAFF.

The gene calls are TRBV19 and TRBJ1-5; possible D gene TRBD1, 6 bases. The V gene's germline CDR1 is LNHDA and CDR2 SQIVND (reference sequence). V gave up 5 bases and J gave up 4 bases, with 15 bases separating them. This CDR3 is built from 15 residues. The CDR3 spells CASSPRPQGNQPQHF. The CDR3 DNA sequence: TGTGCCAGTAGTCCCAGGCCGCAGGGGAATCAGCCCCAGCATTTT.

The chain combines TRBV5-6 with TRBJ2-2; TRBD2 aligns across 8 bases. Trimming at V came to 0 bases and at J to 7 bases, leaving 2 bases not matched to a gene. The germline CDR1 and CDR2 sequences are SGHDT and YYEEEE. The CDR3 totals 14 residues. The chain's CDR3 is CASSLGLAFGELFF. CDR3 nucleotides: TGTGCCAGCAGCTTGGGACTAGCGTTCGGGGAGCTGTTTTTT.

The chain joins TRBV7-2 to TRBJ2-7; no firm D call. V lost 2 bases and J lost 3, with 5 bases in between. CDR3 length: 12 residues. Germline CDR1 reads SGHTA; CDR2 reads FQGNSA. CDR3: CASSLNGYEQYF. The DNA of the CDR3 is TGTGCCAGCAGCTTAAACGGCTACGAGCAGTACTTC.

V and J are TRBV7-9 and TRBJ1-1; D unclear. Per the germline V gene, CDR1 is SEHNR and CDR2 is FQNEAQ (reference sequence). CDR3 length: 13 amino acids. V shed 5 bases and J shed 1 base, with 8 bases lying between them. Here the CDR3 reads CASSNEGNTEAFF. CDR3 DNA sequence: TGTGCCAGCAGCAACGAGGGGAACACTGAAGCTTTCTTT.

V is TRBV7-8 and J is TRBJ2-7; 8 nucleotides align to TRBD2. Germline V lookup: CDR1 SGHVS, CDR2 FQNEAQ. V trimming: 5 bases; J trimming: 3 bases; junction bases outside the gene matches: 9. This CDR3 has 15 amino acids. The CDR3 protein is CASSGTGGVGYEQYF. CDR3 coding DNA: TGTGCCAGCAGCGGGACGGGAGGGGTCGGCTACGAGCAGTACTTC.

This rearrangement joins TRBV2 to TRBJ1-1; D remains ambiguous. Trimming took 7 bases from V and 4 from J, leaving 10 bases between them. CDR3 length: 12 residues. Per the germline V gene, CDR1 is SNHLY and CDR2 is FYNNEI. The CDR3 is CASIEGGTEAFF. In DNA, the CDR3 is TGTGCCAGCATAGAGGGCGGCACTGAAGCTTTCTTT.

The chain has TRBV12-5 and TRBJ2-7; D not resolved. The CDR3 consists of 11 residues. With 3 bases removed from V and 4 bases from J, the gap between germline ends came to 4 bases. From germline, CDR1 is LGHNT and CDR2 FRNRAP. CDR3 nucleotide sequence: TGTGCTAGTGGTTTCGGGTACGAGCAGTACTTC. It specifies CASGFGYEQYF.

The sample holds a few counts of this clone. V is TRBV4-1 and J is TRBJ2-7, with 11 bases that match TRBD2. Germline CDR1 is MGHRA and CDR2 is YSYEKL. The J segment lost 3 bases and the V segment lost 1 base, leaving 5 bases of the junction unmatched. The CDR3 is 16 residues long. The CDR3, as DNA: TGCGCCAGCAGCCAAGCGGGACTAGCGGTCCTCTACGAGCAGTACTTC. It yields the protein CASSQAGLAVLYEQYF.

Only one count was recorded for this clone. This chain joins TRBV9 and TRBJ2-3; D is ambiguous. Germline CDR1 is SGDLS and CDR2 is YYNGEE. This CDR3 is built from 17 residues. V gave up 0 bases and J gave up 0 bases, with 14 bases separating them. The CDR3 here is CASSVVMSSQSTDTQYF. CDR3 nucleotide sequence: TGTGCCAGCAGCGTAGTAATGTCTTCGCAGAGCACAGATACGCAGTATTTT.

The chain carries TRBV10-1 and TRBJ2-7; 7 positions match TRBD1. V shed 4 bases, J shed 6 bases, and the junction held 6 bases outside the gene matches. There are 13 residues in the CDR3. Per the germline V gene, CDR1 is WNHNN and CDR2 is SYGVQD (reference sequence). CDR3 DNA: TGCGCCAGCAGTGGAACAGGGGTCTCCGAGCAGTACTTC. Translating gives CASSGTGVSEQYF.

The V gene is TRBV6-6, the J gene TRBJ2-7, with D unresolved. V lost 6 bases, J lost 3 bases, and 9 bases lay in between. In germline, CDR1 is MNHNY, CDR2 SVGAGI (reference sequence). The CDR3 runs 12 residues. The CDR3 nucleotides read TGTGCCAGCAGCCGCGCTTTCTACGAGCAGTACTTC. This encodes CASSRAFYEQYF.

The V and J genes are TRBV5-4 and TRBJ2-7; the D gene could be TRBD1 or TRBD2 (5 bases each). V was shortened by 0 bases and J by 6 bases, with 19 bases between the two germline ends. CDR3 length: 16 amino acids. The germline gives CDR1 SGHNT, CDR2 YYREEE (reference sequence). The CDR3 DNA follows: TGTGCCAGCAGCTTGGGTTCTGGGACCCCGACAGCCGAGCAGTACTTC. The encoded protein is CASSLGSGTPTAEQYF.

This chain connects TRBV5-1 to TRBJ1-5; a weak D match, TRBD1 (5 bases). V lost 4 bases to trimming and J lost 8 bases, with 13 bases between them. The CDR3 has 13 residues. CDR1 SGHRS and CDR2 YFSETQ come from the germline V gene. The CDR3 is CASSAGLGEPQHF. The DNA of the CDR3 is TGCGCCAGCAGCGCGGGGCTGGGGGAGCCCCAGCATTTT.

The chain employs TRBV20-1 and TRBJ2-5, with D unresolved. CDR3 size: 12 residues. V gave up 3 bases and J gave up 4 bases, with 9 bases separating them. Germline CDR1 DFQATT, CDR2 SNEGSKA (reference sequence). The chain's CDR3 is CSASIFGETQYF. In DNA form, the CDR3 reads TGCAGTGCTAGTATTTTCGGAGAGACCCAGTACTTC.

This clone was detected only once. The chain couples TRBV7-3 to TRBJ2-3; unclear D gene. The CDR3 length is 17 residues. In germline, CDR1 is SGHTA, CDR2 FQGTGA. The V end lost 6 bases, the J end lost 1 base, and 20 bases lay between the germline ends. The CDR3 loop is CASSPDLRLGRTDTQYF. The CDR3 DNA reads TGTGCCAGCAGTCCAGACCTTCGACTGGGCCGCACAGATACGCAGTATTTT.

This clone is a singleton in its sample. V and J are TRBV5-1 and TRBJ2-5; D remains unclear. The CDR3 covers 15 residues. Trimming took off 1 base at V and 1 base at J, with 11 bases between the two ends. Per germline, CDR1 SGHRS and CDR2 YFSETQ. The CDR3 nucleotides read TGCGCCAGCAGCTTGAACGTAGGCAGCCAAGAGACCCAGTACTTC. Translated: CASSLNVGSQETQYF.

The chain uses TRBV5-1 and TRBJ1-2; 7 positions agree with TRBD1. The CDR3 has 16 residues. After removal of 4 bases from V and 7 bases from J, the junction contained 16 bases not matched to a gene. CDR1 SGHRS and CDR2 YFSETQ come from the germline V gene. The CDR3 is CASSLRQGEGFRGYTF. In DNA, the CDR3 is TGCGCCAGCAGCCTCCGACAGGGCGAAGGTTTTCGTGGCTACACCTTC. The complete variable domain, with remaining parts taken from reference TRBV5-1 and TRBJ1-2, reads KAGVTQTPRYLIKTRGQQVTLSCSPISGHRSVSWYQQTPGQGLQFLFEYFSETQRNKGNFPGRFSGRQFSNSRSEMNVSTLELGDSALYLCASSLRQGEGFRGYTFGSGTRLTVV.

The rearrangement uses TRBV30 and TRBJ2-7; D is uncertain. The length of the CDR3 is 11 residues. V was shortened by 2 bases and J by 3 bases, with 5 bases between the two germline ends. CDR1 is GTSNPN and CDR2 is SVGIG in the germline V gene (reference sequence). In DNA, the CDR3 is TGTGCCTGGAGTTCCGACTACGAGCAGTACTTC. Translated: CAWSSDYEQYF.

This rearrangement joins TRBV10-3 to TRBJ1-1; TRBD1 matches at 7 bases. The ends lost 6 bases at V and 1 base at J; junction bases unmatched: 5. Germline lookup yields CDR1 ENHRY and CDR2 SYGVKD. The CDR3 loop spans 14 amino acids. CDR3 loop: CAIRRTGSNTEAFF. The CDR3 coding sequence is TGTGCCATCAGGAGGACAGGCTCGAACACTGAAGCTTTCTTT.

This sequence joins TRBV2 and TRBJ2-3; D gene uncertain. CDR1 is SNHLY and CDR2 is FYNNEI in the germline V gene. This CDR3 has 12 residues. Between the trimmed V and J ends, which lost 6 bases and 6 bases, there was a span of 10 bases. The CDR3 nucleotides are TGTGCCAGCAGGGCTTATGAGGATACGCAGTATTTT. As protein: CASRAYEDTQYF.

This clone was detected only once. The chain carries TRBV19 and TRBJ1-5; weak D call: TRBD1 (5 bases). Trimming stripped 3 bases from V and 5 bases from J, with 14 bases between. The CDR3 runs to 15 residues. Germline CDR1 and CDR2: LNHDA and SQIVND (reference sequence). CDR3 amino acids: CASSMVLWGDQPQHF. The DNA of the CDR3 is TGTGCCAGTAGTATGGTTCTCTGGGGGGATCAGCCCCAGCATTTT.

Written as DNA, the CDR3 is TGTGCCAGCAAAAGGGGGCAGAACTACGAGCAGTACTTC. Protein: CASKRGQNYEQYF. This rearrangement joins TRBV2 to TRBJ2-7; 7 bases agree with TRBD1. The ends lost 7 bases at V and 3 bases at J; junction bases unmatched: 6. The CDR3 totals 13 residues. Germline CDR1 and CDR2: SNHLY and FYNNEI.

The chain couples TRBV19 to TRBJ2-2; maybe TRBD2 (6 bases). This CDR3 has 16 amino acids. The germline CDR1 and CDR2 sequences are LNHDA and SQIVND (reference sequence). Trimming left V 4 bases short and J 1 base short, with 13 bases between. The DNA for the CDR3 is TGTGCCAGTAGTAAGGGTCGAGCGGGGAACACCGGGGAGCTGTTTTTT. It translates to CASSKGRAGNTGELFF. The full variable domain, with the rest looked up from reference TRBV19 and TRBJ2-2, is DGGITQSPKYLFRKEGQNVTLSCEQNLNHDAMYWYRQDPGQGLRLIYYSQIVNDFQKGDIAEGYSVSREKKESFPLTVTSAQKNPTAFYLCASSKGRAGNTGELFFGEGSRLTVL.

In this sample, this clone turned up a few times. The genes are TRBV18 and TRBJ2-7, with 7 bases fitting TRBD2. Looked up from germline, CDR1 is KGHSH and CDR2 is LQKENI. This CDR3 comprises 16 residues. Losses at the gene ends were 0 bases for V and 3 bases for J; bases not matched to a gene: 8. The CDR3 here is CASSPPGTSVLYEQYF. The DNA of the CDR3 is TGTGCCAGCTCACCACCTGGTACTAGCGTGCTCTACGAGCAGTACTTC. The variable domain in full, completed from reference TRBV18 and TRBJ2-7, reads NAGVMQNPRHLVRRRGQEARLRCSPMKGHSHVYWYRQLPEEGLKFMVYLQKENIIDESGMPKERFSAEFPKEGPSILRIQQVVRGDSAAYFCASSPPGTSVLYEQYFGPGTRLTVT.

The chain links TRBV2 to TRBJ1-1; a weak D match, TRBD1 (5 bases). The CDR3 covers 16 residues. Trimming removed 0 bases from V and 4 bases from J, with 15 bases in between. The germline V gene encodes CDR1 SNHLY and CDR2 FYNNEI. The CDR3, as DNA: TGTGCCAGCAGTGAAGCACCTCAGGGTACGAGCACTGAAGCTTTCTTT. Translated, it gives CASSEAPQGTSTEAFF.